This T cell receptor (beta chain) was obtained from a study of T cells in Graves' hyperthyroidism and ophthalmopathy. There are many counts of this clonotype. Antigen unknown. Study results and caveats: The blood repertoire included most of the expanded thyroid clonotypes above 0.001.

Regions amplified from RNA transcripts were the TCR beta CDR3 regions. Initially, a first-round RT-PCR of the TCR CDR3 employed the HTBI primer set. MiXCR was run by TCRdb on the multiplex PCR reads, yielding one entry per CDR3 protein. In the table there are 300,000 to 500,000 distinct CDR3 sequences, over 12% of which are singletons. Exclusion of a patient resulted from uncontrolled infection, other autoimmune disease, pregnancy or lactation. Diagnoses used clinical symptoms, serum thyroxine and TRAb, thyroid ultrasound and orbital computed tomography. CDR3 length: 18 residues. Unmatched junction bases numbered 13, after V lost 2 bases and J lost 2 bases.

The specimen sequenced was blood. This receptor was obtained from a man aged 45-65 years with Graves' ophthalmopathy. J is TRBJ2-3 and V is TRBV12-3 or TRBV12-4; 7 bases agree with TRBD2. The CDR3 sequence is CASSLHRGLGMPTDTQYF. As DNA, the CDR3 is TGTGCCAGCAGTTTACATAGAGGACTAGGAATGCCCACAGATACGCAGTATTTT.